A single sample is the source of the 29 T cell receptor beta chains below, sequenced in a study of T cell responses to AZD1222 COVID-19 vaccine listed by TCRdb under 2021. Per the publication, the time point label means: baseline before first vaccination. Libraries were constructed by the immunoSEQ multiplex PCR assay. TCRdb stores this immuneACCESS table with in-frame sequences only. Part of the clones is absent; in the studies checked, under half of the shortfall reflects unresolved V genes, and no reason is known for the rest. The sample yields over 75,000 clones; 90% were counted once. The biggest ten clones account for approximately 3% of the sample. The sample here was peripheral blood, taken on day 0 of AZD1222 vaccination. These receptors were taken from an adult in good health.

This chain links TRBV2 with TRBJ1-2; D might be TRBD1 (5 bases). The V gene lost 7 bases and the J gene lost 6 bases, with 18 bases spanning the gap. This CDR3 spans 14 amino acids. From germline, CDR1 is SNHLY and CDR2 FYNNEI. The CDR3 nucleotides are TGTGCCAGCACCGGGACGGCTAATTGGGATGGCTACACCTTC. This translates into CASTGTANWDGYTF.

The rearrangement joins TRBV5-5 to TRBJ1-6; tentatively, D is TRBD1 (5 bases). The CDR3 spans 15 residues. Deletions cut 4 bases from V and 8 bases from J, with 16 bases between. Germline V gene lookup returns CDR1 SGHKS and CDR2 YYEKEE (reference sequence). The CDR3 loop reads CASSPGGDKYSPLHF. The CDR3 coding sequence is TGTGCCAGCAGCCCGGGGGGAGACAAGTATTCACCCCTCCACTTT. Looking up the rest from reference TRBV5-5 and TRBJ1-6 gives the full variable domain: DAGVTQSPTHLIKTRGQQVTLRCSPISGHKSVSWYQQVLGQGPQFIFQYYEKEERGRGNFPDRFSARQFPNYSSELNVNALLLGDSALYLCASSPGGDKYSPLHFGNGTRLTVT.

This chain joins TRBV5-1 and TRBJ1-6; the D gene is possibly TRBD1 (6 bases). Germline loops: CDR1 SGHRS, CDR2 YFSETQ. V gave up 3 bases and J gave up 0 bases, with 10 bases separating them. The length of the CDR3 is 16 residues. The CDR3 bases are TGCGCCAGCAGCTACACAGGGAGCTCCTATAATTCACCCCTCCACTTT. Encoded protein: CASSYTGSSYNSPLHF.

The V and J genes are TRBV27 and TRBJ2-3; 8 bases agree with TRBD2. Per germline, CDR1 MNHEY and CDR2 SMNVEV (reference sequence). V dropped 2 bases and J dropped 2; count of bases not matched to a gene: 12. The CDR3 runs to 18 residues. CDR3 sequence (DNA): TGTGCCAGCAGTTTAGGGTCCCGGGTAGCGGGGCCCACAGATACGCAGTATTTT. This translates into CASSLGSRVAGPTDTQYF.

The V call is TRBV9, the J call TRBJ2-1, with D possibly being TRBD2 (6 bases). The CDR3 runs to 14 residues. V lost 2 bases and J lost 5, with 11 bases in between. Germline loops: CDR1 SGDLS, CDR2 YYNGEE. CDR3 loop: CASSVGGIDNEQFF. The DNA for the CDR3 is TGTGCCAGCAGCGTGGGGGGAATAGACAATGAGCAGTTCTTC.

The chain employs TRBV6-5 and TRBJ1-1; 8 bases match TRBD1. The CDR3 has 14 residues. J lost 5 bases, V lost 7 bases, and 9 bases had no gene match. The V gene's germline CDR1 is MNHEY and CDR2 SVGAGI. CDR3 protein: CASTTLTGETEAFF. The CDR3 DNA reads as TGTGCCAGCACCACCCTGACAGGGGAGACTGAAGCTTTCTTT.

The chain uses TRBV9 and TRBJ2-2, with D perhaps matching TRBD2 (5 bases). The CDR3 runs 13 residues. CDR1 and CDR2 (germline): SGDLS, YYNGEE. V lost 4 bases and J 7 bases, leaving 11 bases between the germline ends. CDR3 sequence reads: CASSRGWDGELFF. The CDR3 region has the DNA TGTGCCAGCAGCCGCGGGTGGGACGGGGAGCTGTTTTTT.

The chain couples TRBV5-1 to TRBJ1-6, with 8 bases identical to TRBD1. This CDR3 is 15 amino acids long. V dropped 3 bases and J dropped 7; count of bases not matched to a gene: 6. CDR1 is SGHRS, CDR2 YFSETQ, per germline. CDR3 DNA: TGCGCCAGCAGCTCCGGACAGGGTCCAAATTCACCCCTCCACTTT. Amino acids: CASSSGQGPNSPLHF.

The V and J genes are TRBV12-3 or TRBV12-4 and TRBJ2-2, with D possibly matching TRBD1 (6 bases). V was clipped by 1 base and J by 7 bases, with 7 bases between them. The CDR3 is 13 amino acids. As DNA, the CDR3 is TGTGCCAGCAGTTTAGAGGGGGACGGGGAGCTGTTTTTT. The encoded protein is CASSLEGDGELFF.

The CDR3 DNA reads TGTGCCAGCAGCTTAGGGAGTGGGACAGGGGGGACCCAGTACTTC. It yields the protein CASSLGSGTGGTQYF. This chain links TRBV7-2 with TRBJ2-5; 11 nucleotides line up with TRBD1. The V gene's germline CDR1 is SGHTA and CDR2 FQGNSA. This CDR3 comprises 15 residues. V dropped 1 base and J dropped 7; count of bases not matched to a gene: 5.

The chain employs TRBV19 and TRBJ1-5; D might be TRBD1 (6 bases). CDR1 is LNHDA, CDR2 SQIVND, per germline (reference sequence). V shed 9 bases and J shed 7 bases, with 13 bases lying between them. The length of the CDR3 is 12 residues. Written as DNA, the CDR3 is TGTGCCAGCGCTCGGGACAACCAGCCCCAGCATTTT. Protein: CASARDNQPQHF. The variable domain in full, with the rest retrieved from reference TRBV19 and TRBJ1-5, is DGGITQSPKYLFRKEGQNVTLSCEQNLNHDAMYWYRQDPGQGLRLIYYSQIVNDFQKGDIAEGYSVSREKKESFPLTVTSAQKNPTAFYLCASARDNQPQHFGDGTRLSIL.

The chain carries TRBV7-8 and TRBJ2-1, with D uncertain. The CDR3 loop spans 12 amino acids. V lost 4 bases and J 8 bases, leaving 9 bases between the germline ends. Per germline, CDR1 SGHVS and CDR2 FQNEAQ. The CDR3 DNA is TGTGCCAGCAGCTCCTATGGTGATGAGCAGTTCTTC. Translation gives CASSSYGDEQFF.

The rearrangement links TRBV19 to TRBJ2-7; TRBD2 might be the D (7 bases). Germline V gene lookup returns CDR1 LNHDA and CDR2 SQIVND (reference sequence). This CDR3 spans 14 amino acids. Trimming removed 6 bases from V and 1 base from J, with 13 bases in between. The CDR3 sequence is CASRAGALSYEQYF. The CDR3 DNA follows: TGTGCCAGTAGGGCGGGGGCGCTATCCTACGAGCAGTACTTC.

The V call is TRBV19, the J call TRBJ1-2, with TRBD1 identical over 8 bases. This CDR3 is built from 14 residues. CDR1 is LNHDA and CDR2 is SQIVND in the germline V gene (reference sequence). The ends lost 6 bases at V and 4 bases at J; junction bases unmatched: 7. The CDR3 DNA reads as TGTGCCAGTAGGAAGACAGGGGATAGCTATGGCTACACCTTC. This sequence encodes CASRKTGDSYGYTF. The full variable domain, in which reference TRBV19 and TRBJ1-2 provide the parts outside the CDR3, is DGGITQSPKYLFRKEGQNVTLSCEQNLNHDAMYWYRQDPGQGLRLIYYSQIVNDFQKGDIAEGYSVSREKKESFPLTVTSAQKNPTAFYLCASRKTGDSYGYTFGSGTRLTVV.

Only one count was recorded for this clone. The rearrangement links TRBV30 to TRBJ2-7, with TRBD2 as a possible D gene (6 bases). The CDR3 contains 14 residues. Trimming stripped 3 bases from V and 3 bases from J, with 15 bases between. Germline V gene data show CDR1 as GTSNPN and CDR2 as SVGIG (reference sequence). Here the CDR3 DNA reads TGTGCCTGGAGGTACGCGGGGAATAACTACGAGCAGTACTTC. Translation gives CAWRYAGNNYEQYF.

The gene calls are TRBV15 and TRBJ2-1, with D maybe TRBD2 (6 bases). The CDR3 contains 14 residues. The germline gives CDR1 LNHNV, CDR2 YYDKDF (reference sequence). With 1 base removed from V and 5 bases from J, the gap between germline ends came to 9 bases. CDR3 sequence: CATSRVSGDNEQFF. DNA of the CDR3: TGTGCCACCAGCAGAGTATCGGGGGACAATGAGCAGTTCTTC.

The chain recombines TRBV27 with TRBJ2-7; D remains unclear. CDR1 is MNHEY, CDR2 SMNVEV, per germline (reference sequence). Trimming left V 5 bases short and J 7 bases short, with 18 bases between. The CDR3 runs to 14 residues. CDR3: CASSTLDTRREQYF. The CDR3 nucleotides read TGTGCCAGCAGTACTTTAGACACCCGCCGGGAGCAGTACTTC.

The chain carries TRBV2 and TRBJ1-5; D is unresolved. The CDR3 is 15 amino acids. V lost 3 bases and J 4 bases, leaving 13 bases between the germline ends. Germline loops: CDR1 SNHLY, CDR2 FYNNEI. The CDR3 DNA reads TGTGCCAGCAGTGAGGGTCAGGCTACAAATCAGCCCCAGCATTTT. This encodes CASSEGQATNQPQHF.

In its sample, this clone was seen once. This sequence joins TRBV9 and TRBJ2-5; 7 positions agree with TRBD2. V was clipped by 1 base and J by 1 base; unmatched bases: 4. Germline loops: CDR1 SGDLS, CDR2 YYNGEE. The CDR3 consists of 15 residues. The DNA for the CDR3 is TGTGCCAGCAGCGTATTGTGGGGGGGCCAAGAGACCCAGTACTTC. Encoded protein: CASSVLWGGQETQYF.

The chain uses TRBV29-1 and TRBJ1-1; TRBD1 aligns across 7 bases. CDR1 and CDR2 (germline): SQVTM, ANQGSEA. The CDR3 covers 13 residues. After removal of 5 bases from V and 1 base from J, the junction contained 4 bases not matched to a gene. The CDR3 reads CSVSRQGNTEAFF. CDR3 DNA: TGCAGCGTTTCGAGACAGGGGAACACTGAAGCTTTCTTT.

Of note for this clone: Other DNA variants within this sample encode the same CDR3. The chain has TRBV27 and TRBJ2-7; D is unresolved. Trimming left V 3 bases short and J 4 bases short, with 7 bases between. This CDR3 has 12 amino acids. Germline CDR1 and CDR2: MNHEY and SMNVEV (reference sequence). The CDR3 loop is CASSLSGYEQYF. The DNA for the CDR3 is TGTGCCAGCAGTTTGTCGGGTTACGAGCAGTACTTC.

The CDR3 sequence: CASSLRGSYGYTF. In DNA, the CDR3 is TGCGCCAGCAGCCTACGAGGTTCCTATGGCTACACCTTC. V gene TRBV10-1 combines with J gene TRBJ1-2; D not resolved. CDR1 WNHNN and CDR2 SYGVQD come from the germline V gene (reference sequence). The CDR3 consists of 13 residues. With 6 bases removed from V and 4 bases from J, the gap between germline ends came to 12 bases.

The rearrangement joins TRBV30 to TRBJ1-4; D gene uncertain. CDR1 is GTSNPN and CDR2 is SVGIG in the germline V gene (reference sequence). The germline V and J ends were trimmed by 0 bases and 8 bases, with 16 bases remaining between them. CDR3 length: 15 residues. As DNA, the CDR3 is TGTGCCTGGAGTGTAGCTGGCACAGCTACGGAAAAACTGTTTTTT. This sequence encodes CAWSVAGTATEKLFF.

The chain carries TRBV28 and TRBJ1-2; TRBD1 might be the D (6 bases). Germline loops: CDR1 MDHEN, CDR2 SYDVKM. CDR3 length: 11 residues. Trimming left V 6 bases short and J 8 bases short, with 10 bases between. Written as DNA, the CDR3 is TGTGCCAGCAGCCCAGGGGTCGGCTACACCTTC. Amino acids: CASSPGVGYTF.

The chain uses TRBV29-1 and TRBJ1-3; no firm D call. Germline V gene sequence: CDR1 SQVTM, CDR2 ANQGSEA. V was trimmed by 0 bases and J by 4 bases, leaving 10 bases between them. This CDR3 contains 14 residues. The chain's CDR3 is CSVEEPLRGNTIYF. The CDR3 DNA sequence: TGCAGCGTTGAAGAGCCTTTGCGGGGAAACACCATATATTTT.

This rearrangement joins TRBV19 to TRBJ2-1, with D perhaps TRBD1 (6 bases). Germline V gives CDR1 LNHDA, CDR2 SQIVND (reference sequence). This CDR3 has 13 residues. Trimming took off 7 bases at V and 9 bases at J, with 16 bases between the two ends. For the CDR3, the DNA is TGTGCCAGTAAATTGGGGGCCCGGGGTGAGCAGTTCTTC. It is translated as CASKLGARGEQFF.

This chain links TRBV10-2 with TRBJ1-2; D uncertain. CDR1 WSHSY and CDR2 SAAADI come from the germline V gene. Trimming shortened V by 6 bases and J by 11 bases, and 22 bases separated the two germline ends. There are 14 residues in the CDR3. The CDR3 loop is CASRELLWASAYTF. Written as DNA, the CDR3 is TGCGCCAGCAGGGAGCTCTTATGGGCAAGTGCATACACCTTC.

The CDR3 DNA sequence: TGTGCCAGCAGTCCGAGCAATCAGCCCCAGCATTTT. It is translated as CASSPSNQPQHF. This sequence joins TRBV6-5 and TRBJ1-5; D call uncertain. CDR1 and CDR2 (germline): MNHEY, SVGAGI. This CDR3 has 12 residues. Trimming pared 5 bases from V and 1 base from J, leaving 3 bases between.

The J gene is TRBJ2-7, the V gene TRBV7-3; a weak D match, TRBD2 (6 bases). V lost 5 bases and J lost 0, with 11 bases in between. Germline V gives CDR1 SGHTA, CDR2 FQGTGA. The CDR3 has 14 amino acids. CDR3 nucleotide sequence: TGTGCCAGCAGCCGGACCGGGAGCTCCTACGAGCAGTACTTC. Translation: CASSRTGSSYEQYF.